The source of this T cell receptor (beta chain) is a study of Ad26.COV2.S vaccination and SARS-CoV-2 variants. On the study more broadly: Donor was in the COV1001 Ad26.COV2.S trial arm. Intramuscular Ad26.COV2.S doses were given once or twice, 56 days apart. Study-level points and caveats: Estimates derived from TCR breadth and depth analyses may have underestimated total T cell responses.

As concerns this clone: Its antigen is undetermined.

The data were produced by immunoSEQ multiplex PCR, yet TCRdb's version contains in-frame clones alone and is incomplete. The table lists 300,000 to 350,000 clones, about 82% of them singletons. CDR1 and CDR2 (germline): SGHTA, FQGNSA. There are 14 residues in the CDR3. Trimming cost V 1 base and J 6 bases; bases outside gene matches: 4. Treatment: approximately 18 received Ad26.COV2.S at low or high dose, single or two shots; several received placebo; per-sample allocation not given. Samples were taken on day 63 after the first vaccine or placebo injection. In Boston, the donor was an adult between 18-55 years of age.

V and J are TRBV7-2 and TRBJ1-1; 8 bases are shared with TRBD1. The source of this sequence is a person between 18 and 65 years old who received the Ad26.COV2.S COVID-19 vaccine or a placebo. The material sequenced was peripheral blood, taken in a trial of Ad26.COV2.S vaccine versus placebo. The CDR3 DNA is TGTGCCAGCAGCTTAGTGCAGGGGGCCTCTGAAGCTTTCTTT. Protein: CASSLVQGASEAFF.